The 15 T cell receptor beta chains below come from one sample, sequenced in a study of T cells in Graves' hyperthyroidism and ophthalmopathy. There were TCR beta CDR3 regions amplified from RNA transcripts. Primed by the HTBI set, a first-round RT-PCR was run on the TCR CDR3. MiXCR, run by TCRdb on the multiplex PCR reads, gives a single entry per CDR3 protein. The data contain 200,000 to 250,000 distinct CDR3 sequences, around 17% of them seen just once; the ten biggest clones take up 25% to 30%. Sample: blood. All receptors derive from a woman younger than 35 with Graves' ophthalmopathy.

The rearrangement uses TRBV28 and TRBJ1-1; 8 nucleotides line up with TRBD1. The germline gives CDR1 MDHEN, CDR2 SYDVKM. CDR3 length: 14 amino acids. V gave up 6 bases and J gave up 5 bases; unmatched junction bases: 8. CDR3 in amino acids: CASRDGTGRTEAFF. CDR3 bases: TGTGCCAGCAGAGACGGGACAGGACGGACTGAAGCTTTCTTT.

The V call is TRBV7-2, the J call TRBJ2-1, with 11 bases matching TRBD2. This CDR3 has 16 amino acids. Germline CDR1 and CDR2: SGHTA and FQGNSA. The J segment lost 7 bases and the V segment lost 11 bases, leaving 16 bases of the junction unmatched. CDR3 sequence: CAVSGRASGRQNEQFF. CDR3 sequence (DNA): TGTGCCGTCAGCGGGAGGGCTAGCGGGAGGCAGAATGAGCAGTTCTTC.

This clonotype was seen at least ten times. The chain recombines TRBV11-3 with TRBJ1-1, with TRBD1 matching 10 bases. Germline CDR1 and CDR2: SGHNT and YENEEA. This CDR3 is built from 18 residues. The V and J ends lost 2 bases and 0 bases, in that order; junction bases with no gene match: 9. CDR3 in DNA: TGTGCCAGCAGCTTACAACCCGGGACAGGGGATTTGAACACTGAAGCTTTCTTT. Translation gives CASSLQPGTGDLNTEAFF.

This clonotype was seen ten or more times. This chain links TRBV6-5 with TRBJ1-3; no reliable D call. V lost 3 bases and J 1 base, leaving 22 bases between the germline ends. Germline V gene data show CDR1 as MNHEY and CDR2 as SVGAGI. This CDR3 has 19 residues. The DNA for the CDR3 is TGTGCCAGCAGTTATCGTAAGGAAGTCTTGGGGAGTTCTGGAAACACCATATATTTT. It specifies CASSYRKEVLGSSGNTIYF.

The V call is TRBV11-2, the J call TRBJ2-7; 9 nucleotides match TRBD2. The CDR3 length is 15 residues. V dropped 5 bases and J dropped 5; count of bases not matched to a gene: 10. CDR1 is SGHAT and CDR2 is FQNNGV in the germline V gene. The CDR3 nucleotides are TGTGCCAGCAGCACACCCCCAGCGGGGGGCGACGAGCAGTACTTC. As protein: CASSTPPAGGDEQYF.

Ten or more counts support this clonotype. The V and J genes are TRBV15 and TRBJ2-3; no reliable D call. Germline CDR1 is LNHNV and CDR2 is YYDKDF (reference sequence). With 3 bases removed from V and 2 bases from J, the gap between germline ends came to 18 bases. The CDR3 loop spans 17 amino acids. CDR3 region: CATSSPLGRASTDTQYF. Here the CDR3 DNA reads TGTGCCACCAGCAGCCCCCTAGGGCGAGCCTCCACAGATACGCAGTATTTT.

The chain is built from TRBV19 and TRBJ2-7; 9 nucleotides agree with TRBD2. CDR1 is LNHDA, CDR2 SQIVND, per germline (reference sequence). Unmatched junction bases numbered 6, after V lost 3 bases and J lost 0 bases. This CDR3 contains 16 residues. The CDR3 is CASSIVLAGSSYEQYF. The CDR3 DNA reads TGTGCCAGTAGTATCGTTCTAGCGGGATCCTCCTACGAGCAGTACTTC.

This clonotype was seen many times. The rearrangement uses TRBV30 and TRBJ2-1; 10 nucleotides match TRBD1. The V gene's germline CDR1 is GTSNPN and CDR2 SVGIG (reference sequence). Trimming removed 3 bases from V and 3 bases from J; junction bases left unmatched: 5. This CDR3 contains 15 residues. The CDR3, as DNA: TGTGCCTGGAGACGAGGGACAGGGGTCTACAATGAGCAGTTCTTC. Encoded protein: CAWRRGTGVYNEQFF.

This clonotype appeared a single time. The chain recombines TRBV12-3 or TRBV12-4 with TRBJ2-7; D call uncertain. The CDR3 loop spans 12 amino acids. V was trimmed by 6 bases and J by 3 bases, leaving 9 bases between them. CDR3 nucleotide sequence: TGTGCCAGCAGCCAAAGATTCTACGAGCAGTACTTC. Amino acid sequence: CASSQRFYEQYF.

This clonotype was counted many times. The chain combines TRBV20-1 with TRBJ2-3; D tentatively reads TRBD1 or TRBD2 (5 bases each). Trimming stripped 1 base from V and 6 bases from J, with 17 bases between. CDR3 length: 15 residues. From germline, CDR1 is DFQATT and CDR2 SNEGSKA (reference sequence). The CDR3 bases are TGCAGTGCTAGAGCAGTGGGACCCACTGGGGATACGCAGTATTTT. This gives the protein CSARAVGPTGDTQYF.

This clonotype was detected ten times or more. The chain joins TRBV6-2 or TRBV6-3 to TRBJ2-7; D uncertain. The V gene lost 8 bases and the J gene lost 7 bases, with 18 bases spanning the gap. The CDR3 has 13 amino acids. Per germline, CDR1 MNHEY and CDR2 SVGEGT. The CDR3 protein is CASSNSYGWEQYF. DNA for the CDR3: TGTGCCAGCTCGAACTCGTACGGGTGGGAGCAGTACTTC.

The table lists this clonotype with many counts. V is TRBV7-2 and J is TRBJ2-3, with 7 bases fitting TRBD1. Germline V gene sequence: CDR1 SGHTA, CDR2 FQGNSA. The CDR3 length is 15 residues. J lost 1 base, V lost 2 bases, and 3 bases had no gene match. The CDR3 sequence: CASSLRDSRTDTQYF. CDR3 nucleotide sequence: TGTGCCAGCAGCTTAAGGGACAGCCGCACAGATACGCAGTATTTT.

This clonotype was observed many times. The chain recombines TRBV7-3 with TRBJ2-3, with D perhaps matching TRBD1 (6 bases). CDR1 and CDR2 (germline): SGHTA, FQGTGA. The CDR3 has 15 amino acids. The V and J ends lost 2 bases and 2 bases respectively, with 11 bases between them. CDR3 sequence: CASSLLGAHTDTQYF. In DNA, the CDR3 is TGTGCCAGCAGCTTATTGGGGGCGCACACAGATACGCAGTATTTT.

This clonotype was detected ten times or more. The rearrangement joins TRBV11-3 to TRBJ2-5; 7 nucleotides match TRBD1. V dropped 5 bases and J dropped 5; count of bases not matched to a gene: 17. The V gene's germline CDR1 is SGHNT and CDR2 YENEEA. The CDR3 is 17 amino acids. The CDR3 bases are TGTGCCAGCAGCCGTGGTTCGACAGGGCCTTTATGGGAGACCCAGTACTTC. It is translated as CASSRGSTGPLWETQYF.

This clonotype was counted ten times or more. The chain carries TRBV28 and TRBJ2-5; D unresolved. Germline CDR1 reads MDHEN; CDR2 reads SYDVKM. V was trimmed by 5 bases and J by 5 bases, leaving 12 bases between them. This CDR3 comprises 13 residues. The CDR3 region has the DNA TGTGCCAGCAGTCCCCCGGATGCTGAGACCCAGTACTTC. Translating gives CASSPPDAETQYF.